The source of this T cell receptor beta chain is a study of cytotoxic CD8 clonotypes in ibrutinib-treated CLL. Measured with immunoSEQ multiplex PCR; TCRdb has only the in-frame clones, and not every one. This sample has tens of thousands of clones, with 68% found just once. The germline V and J ends were trimmed by 1 base and 4 bases, with 11 bases remaining between them. Per germline, CDR1 SGHTA and CDR2 FQGNSA. The CDR3 loop spans 14 amino acids. A few counts support this clone. Sequencing used PBMCs, obtained after 12 months of ibrutinib treatment. The rearrangement uses TRBV7-2 and TRBJ2-7; tentative D call: TRBD2 (6 bases). This receptor was taken from a human donor with chronic lymphocytic leukemia. The CDR3 spells CASSLGQGGYEQYF. The CDR3 DNA reads TGTGCCAGCAGCTTAGGTCAGGGAGGATACGAGCAGTACTTC. Drawing the rest from reference TRBV7-2 and TRBJ2-7, the complete variable domain is GAGVSQSPSNKVTEKGKDVELRCDPISGHTALYWYRQSLGQGLEFLIYFQGNSAPDKSGLPSDRFSAERTGGSVSTLTIQRTQQEDSAVYLCASSLGQGGYEQYFGPGTRLTVT.